This T cell receptor beta chain emerged from a study of cytomegalovirus exposure and HLA in healthy donors. Findings and caveats of the study: The classifier reportedly diagnosed cytomegalovirus status with high sensitivity and specificity. Among TCR beta chains, those listed as cytomegalovirus-associated numbered around 160. In vitro assays verified that a few CMV-associated chains recognized CMV antigens specifically.

The CDR3 length is 16 residues. V trimming: 3 bases; J trimming: 2 bases; junction bases outside the gene matches: 7. CDR1 is MNHNS, CDR2 SASEGT, per germline. The assay was immunoSEQ multiplex PCR, and TCRdb's table has in-frame clones only and misses some. The repertoire holds 60,000 to 85,000 clones, with over 85% as singletons. As concerns this clone: Antigen specificity is unknown.

The V call is TRBV6-1, the J call TRBJ2-3; 8 bases are shared with TRBD1. Material: PBMCs. The receptor was isolated from a man aged 18 to 30 in good health and CMV-seropositive. The CDR3 bases are TGTGCCAGCAGTGAGGTAGACAGGGGCGACACAGATACGCAGTATTTT. Protein: CASSEVDRGDTDTQYF.